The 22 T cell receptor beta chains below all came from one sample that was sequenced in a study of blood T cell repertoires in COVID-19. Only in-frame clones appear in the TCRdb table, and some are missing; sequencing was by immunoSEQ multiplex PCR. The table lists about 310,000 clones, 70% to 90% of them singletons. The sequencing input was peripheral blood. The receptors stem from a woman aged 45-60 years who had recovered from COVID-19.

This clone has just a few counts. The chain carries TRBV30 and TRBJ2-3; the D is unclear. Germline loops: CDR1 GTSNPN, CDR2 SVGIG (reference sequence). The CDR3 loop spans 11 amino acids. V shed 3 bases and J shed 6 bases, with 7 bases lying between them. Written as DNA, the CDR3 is TGTGCCTGGAGCAGGCCGGATACGCAGTATTTT. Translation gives CAWSRPDTQYF.

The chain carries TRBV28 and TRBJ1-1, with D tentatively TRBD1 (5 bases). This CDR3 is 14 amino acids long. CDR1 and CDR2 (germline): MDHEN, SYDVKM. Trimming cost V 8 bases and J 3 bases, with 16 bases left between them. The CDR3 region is CASFRRGRHTEAFF. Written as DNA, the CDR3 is TGTGCCAGCTTCCGTCGGGGGAGGCACACTGAAGCTTTCTTT.

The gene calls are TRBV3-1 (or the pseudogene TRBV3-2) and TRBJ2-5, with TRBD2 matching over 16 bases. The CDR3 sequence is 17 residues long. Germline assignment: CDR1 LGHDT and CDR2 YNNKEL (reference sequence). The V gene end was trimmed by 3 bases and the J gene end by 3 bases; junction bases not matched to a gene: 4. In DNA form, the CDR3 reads TGTGCCAGCAGCCAGGGACTAGCGGGGGGGCCTGAAGAGACCCAGTACTTC. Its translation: CASSQGLAGGPEETQYF.

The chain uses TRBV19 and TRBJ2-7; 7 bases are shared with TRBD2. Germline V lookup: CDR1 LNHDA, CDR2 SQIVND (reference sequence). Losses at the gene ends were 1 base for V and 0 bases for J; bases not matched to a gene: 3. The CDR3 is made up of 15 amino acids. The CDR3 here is CASSIGGLSSYEQYF. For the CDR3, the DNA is TGTGCCAGTAGTATAGGGGGACTAAGCTCCTACGAGCAGTACTTC. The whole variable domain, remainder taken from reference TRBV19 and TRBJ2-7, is DGGITQSPKYLFRKEGQNVTLSCEQNLNHDAMYWYRQDPGQGLRLIYYSQIVNDFQKGDIAEGYSVSREKKESFPLTVTSAQKNPTAFYLCASSIGGLSSYEQYFGPGTRLTVT.

The CDR3 reads CASSSEEHSPLHF. The CDR3 DNA reads as TGCGCCAGCAGCTCGGAGGAGCATTCACCCCTCCACTTT. V and J are TRBV5-1 and TRBJ1-6; D unresolved. CDR1 SGHRS and CDR2 YFSETQ come from the germline V gene. The CDR3 totals 13 residues. Trimming left V 3 bases short and J 8 bases short, with 9 bases between. Full variable domain (remainder filled in from reference TRBV5-1 and TRBJ1-6): KAGVTQTPRYLIKTRGQQVTLSCSPISGHRSVSWYQQTPGQGLQFLFEYFSETQRNKGNFPGRFSGRQFSNSRSEMNVSTLELGDSALYLCASSSEEHSPLHFGNGTRLTVT.

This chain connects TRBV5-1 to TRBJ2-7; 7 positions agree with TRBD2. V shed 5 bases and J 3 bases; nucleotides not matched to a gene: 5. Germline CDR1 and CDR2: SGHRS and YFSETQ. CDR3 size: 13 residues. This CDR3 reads CASSLSGDYEQYF. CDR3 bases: TGCGCCAGCAGTTTGAGCGGGGACTACGAGCAGTACTTC.

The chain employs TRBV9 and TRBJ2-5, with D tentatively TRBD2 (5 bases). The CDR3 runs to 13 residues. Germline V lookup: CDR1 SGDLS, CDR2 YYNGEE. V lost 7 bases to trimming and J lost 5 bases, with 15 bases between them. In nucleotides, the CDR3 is TGTGCCAGCTCTCTAGGTCCGGGGGAGACCCAGTACTTC. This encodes CASSLGPGETQYF.

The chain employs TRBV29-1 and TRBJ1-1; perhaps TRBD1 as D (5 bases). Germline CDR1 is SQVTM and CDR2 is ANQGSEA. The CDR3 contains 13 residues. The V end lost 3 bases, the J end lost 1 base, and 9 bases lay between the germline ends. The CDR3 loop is CSVDPGQNTEAFF. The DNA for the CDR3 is TGCAGCGTTGACCCCGGACAGAACACTGAAGCTTTCTTT.

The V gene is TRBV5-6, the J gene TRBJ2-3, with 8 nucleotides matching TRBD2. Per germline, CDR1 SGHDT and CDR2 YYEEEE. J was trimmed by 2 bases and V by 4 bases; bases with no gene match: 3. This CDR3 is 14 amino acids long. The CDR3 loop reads CASSELADTDTQYF. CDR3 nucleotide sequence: TGTGCCAGCAGCGAACTAGCGGACACAGATACGCAGTATTTT.

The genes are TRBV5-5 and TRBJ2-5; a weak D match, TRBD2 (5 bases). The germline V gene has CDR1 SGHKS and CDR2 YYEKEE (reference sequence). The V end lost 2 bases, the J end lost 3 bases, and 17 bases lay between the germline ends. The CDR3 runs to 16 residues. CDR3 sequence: CASSFGGVFGEETQYF. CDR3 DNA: TGTGCCAGCAGCTTTGGAGGAGTATTTGGGGAAGAGACCCAGTACTTC.

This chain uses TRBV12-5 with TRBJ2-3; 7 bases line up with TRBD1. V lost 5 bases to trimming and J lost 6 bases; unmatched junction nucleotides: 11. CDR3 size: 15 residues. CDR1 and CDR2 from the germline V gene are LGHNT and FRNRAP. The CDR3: CASGSSQGPGDTQYF. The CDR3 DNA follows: TGTGCTAGTGGTAGCTCACAGGGGCCAGGGGATACGCAGTATTTT.

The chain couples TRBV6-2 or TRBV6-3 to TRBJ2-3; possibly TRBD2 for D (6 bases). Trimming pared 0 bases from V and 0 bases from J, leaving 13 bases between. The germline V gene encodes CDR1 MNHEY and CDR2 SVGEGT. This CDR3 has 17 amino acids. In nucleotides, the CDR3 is TGTGCCAGCAGTTACTCGATTCGTAGCGGTAGCACAGATACGCAGTATTTT. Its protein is CASSYSIRSGSTDTQYF.

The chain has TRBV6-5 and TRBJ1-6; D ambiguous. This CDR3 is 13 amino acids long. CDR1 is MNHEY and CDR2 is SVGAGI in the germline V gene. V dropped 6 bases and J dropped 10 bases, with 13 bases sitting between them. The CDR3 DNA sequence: TGTGCCAGCAGGCGACAAAGCGGGTCACCCCTCCACTTT. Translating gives CASRRQSGSPLHF.

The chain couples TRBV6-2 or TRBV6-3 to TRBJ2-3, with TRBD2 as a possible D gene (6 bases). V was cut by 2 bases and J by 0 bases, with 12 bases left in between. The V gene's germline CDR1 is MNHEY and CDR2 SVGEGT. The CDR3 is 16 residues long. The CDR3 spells CASSYETGASTDTQYF. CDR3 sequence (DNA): TGTGCCAGCAGTTACGAAACGGGAGCCAGCACAGATACGCAGTATTTT.

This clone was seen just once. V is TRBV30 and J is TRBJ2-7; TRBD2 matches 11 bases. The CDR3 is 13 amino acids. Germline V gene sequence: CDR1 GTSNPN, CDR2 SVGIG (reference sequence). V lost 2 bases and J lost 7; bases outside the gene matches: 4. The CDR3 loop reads CAWSLLAGDEQYF. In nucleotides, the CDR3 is TGTGCCTGGAGTCTACTAGCGGGGGATGAGCAGTACTTC.

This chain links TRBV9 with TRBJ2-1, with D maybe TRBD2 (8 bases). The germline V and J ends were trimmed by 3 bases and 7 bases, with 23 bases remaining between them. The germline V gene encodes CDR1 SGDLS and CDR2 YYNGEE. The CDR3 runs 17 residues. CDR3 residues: CASSAQGGRGDPNEQFF. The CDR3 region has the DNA TGTGCCAGCAGCGCCCAGGGGGGGCGGGGGGACCCTAATGAGCAGTTCTTC.

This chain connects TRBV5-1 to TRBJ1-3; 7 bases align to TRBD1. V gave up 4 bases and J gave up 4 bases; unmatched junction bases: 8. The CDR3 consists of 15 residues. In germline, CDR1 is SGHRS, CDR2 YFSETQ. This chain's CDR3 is CASSPETGIGNTIYF. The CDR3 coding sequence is TGCGCCAGCAGCCCCGAGACAGGGATCGGAAACACCATATATTTT.

The CDR3 loop is CAISEGGQGLYEQYF. Written as DNA, the CDR3 is TGTGCCATCAGCGAGGGCGGACAGGGACTTTACGAGCAGTACTTC. The rearrangement uses TRBV10-3 and TRBJ2-7, with 8 bases that match TRBD1. The CDR3 contains 15 residues. J lost 4 bases, V lost 6 bases, and 11 bases had no gene match. Per germline, CDR1 ENHRY and CDR2 SYGVKD.

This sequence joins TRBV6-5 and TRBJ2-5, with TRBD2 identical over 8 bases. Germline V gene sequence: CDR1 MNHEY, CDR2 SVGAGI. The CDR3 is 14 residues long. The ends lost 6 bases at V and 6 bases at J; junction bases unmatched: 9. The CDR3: CASRYGGASKTQYF. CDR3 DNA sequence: TGTGCCAGCAGATACGGGGGGGCTTCTAAGACCCAGTACTTC.

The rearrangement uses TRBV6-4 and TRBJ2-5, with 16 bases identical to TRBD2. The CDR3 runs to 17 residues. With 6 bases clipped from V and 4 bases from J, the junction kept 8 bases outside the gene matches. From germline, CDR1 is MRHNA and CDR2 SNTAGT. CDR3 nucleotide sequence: TGTGCCAGCAGCGGGACTAGCGGGAGGGCCTGCGGAGAGACCCAGTACTTC. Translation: CASSGTSGRACGETQYF.

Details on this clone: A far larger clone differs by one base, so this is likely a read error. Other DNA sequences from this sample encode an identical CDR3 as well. The DNA of the CDR3 is TGTGCCAGCAGTTTTAATATGAACACTGAAGCTTTCTTT. Translating it yields CASSFNMNTEAFF. The genes are TRBV28 and TRBJ1-1; no definite D call. The CDR3 length is 13 residues. Trimming took 3 bases from V and 0 from J, leaving 5 bases between them. Germline V gives CDR1 MDHEN, CDR2 SYDVKM. Full variable domain (outside the CDR3, taken from reference TRBV28 and TRBJ1-1): DVKVTQSSRYLVKRTGEKVFLECVQDMDHENMFWYRQDPGLGLRLIYFSYDVKMKEKGDIPEGYSVSREKKERFSLILESASTNQTSMYLCASSFNMNTEAFFGQGTRLTVV.

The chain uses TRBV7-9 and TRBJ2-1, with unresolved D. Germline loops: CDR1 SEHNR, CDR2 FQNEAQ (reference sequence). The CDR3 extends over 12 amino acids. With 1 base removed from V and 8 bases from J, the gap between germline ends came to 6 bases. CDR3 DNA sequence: TGTGCCAGCAGCTTAGGGCCAGATGAGCAGTTCTTC. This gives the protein CASSLGPDEQFF.